This T cell receptor beta chain is from a study of beta chain features in type 1 diabetes. Reverse transcribing all isolated RNA meant expressed TCRB transcripts were sequenced. Using immunoSEQ multiplex PCR, the repertoire was profiled, and TCRdb retains in-frame clones only, with some absent. This sample has 400,000 to 600,000 clones, with roughly 30% found just once. The CDR3 is 15 amino acids. V gave up 1 base and J gave up 3 bases, with 13 bases separating them. Germline CDR1 and CDR2: MGHRA and YSYEKL. This clonotype was sampled from a man between 18 and 35 years old in good health. V usage is TRBV4-1 and J usage is TRBJ2-7; a weak D match, TRBD1 (6 bases). Sequenced sample: naive CD4+ T cells from blood. The CDR3: CASSQGRGKGYEQYF. Written as DNA, the CDR3 is TGCGCCAGCAGCCAAGGAAGGGGGAAGGGCTACGAGCAGTACTTC.